This T cell receptor beta chain is drawn from a study of technical replicates of blood from a handful of donors. V lost 6 bases and J 4 bases, leaving 12 bases between the germline ends. The CDR3 contains 13 residues. CDR1 and CDR2 from the germline V gene are SGHDN and FVKESK. Method: immunoSEQ multiplex PCR; TCRdb's copy keeps in-frame clones and lacks some. The sample yields 75,000 to 95,000 clones, about nine tenths seen once. The specimen sequenced was T cells isolated from PBMCs. This receptor was taken from a human donor in good health. V is TRBV14 and J is TRBJ1-2; D not resolved. CDR3 nucleotides: TGTGCCAGCAGTCCCGGCGGACTCTATGGCTACACCTTC. The encoded protein is CASSPGGLYGYTF.